These 32 T cell receptor beta chains share one sample of origin, sequenced in a study of vaccination effects on CD4 cells after COVID-19. Some clones are missing from TCRdb's copy, which holds only in-frame ones; the method was immunoSEQ multiplex PCR. The table shows 17,000 or so clones, with nearly 75% occurring only once. Their recognized antigens are unknown. Viral peptide pools were used in the ViraFEST assay to expand antigen-specific CD4+ T cells, and sequencing came afterward. When less than 13 days of culture had elapsed, CD4+ T cells were isolated. Their SARS-CoV-2 infection, verified by PCR, occurred between March and December 2020. Each person got two doses of an mRNA SARS-CoV-2 vaccine, BNT162b2 or mRNA-1273. The material sequenced was CD4+ T cells from PBMCs cultured with SARS-CoV-2 spike peptides, taken after COVID-19 vaccination. The source of these receptors is a human donor who had a prior SARS-CoV-2 infection.

V and J are TRBV4-1 and TRBJ2-3; 16 bases fit TRBD2. Losses at the gene ends were 3 bases for V and 2 bases for J; bases not matched to a gene: 17. The CDR3 has 22 residues. Germline CDR1 is MGHRA and CDR2 is YSYEKL. The chain's CDR3 is CASSHTRNPGLAGGPDTDTQYF. The CDR3 DNA reads as TGCGCCAGCAGCCACACCAGAAACCCGGGACTAGCGGGGGGGCCCGACACAGATACGCAGTATTTT.

V usage is TRBV18 and J usage is TRBJ2-3; D gene ambiguous. Germline V gene sequence: CDR1 KGHSH, CDR2 LQKENI. V lost 2 bases and J lost 2, with 11 bases in between. This CDR3 spans 15 amino acids. The CDR3 protein is CASSPTTTTTDTQYF. The CDR3 DNA is TGTGCCAGCTCACCAACGACCACAACCACAGATACGCAGTATTTT.

A single count supports this clone. V and J are TRBV24-1 and TRBJ1-2; tentatively, D is TRBD1 (5 bases). The CDR3 covers 16 residues. V gave up 3 bases and J gave up 4 bases, with 17 bases separating them. CDR1 is KGHDR, CDR2 SFDVKD, per germline. Written as DNA, the CDR3 is TGTGCCACCAGTGATGCGACAGCCAAATCTTTCTATGGCTACACCTTC. It translates to CATSDATAKSFYGYTF.

V and J are TRBV3-1 (or the pseudogene TRBV3-2) and TRBJ1-1; D uncertain. Germline CDR1 LGHDT, CDR2 YNNKEL (reference sequence). The CDR3 covers 16 residues. Deletions cut 0 bases from V and 5 bases from J, with 16 bases between. The CDR3 region is CASSQDPPPLTTEAFF. The CDR3 DNA reads TGTGCCAGCAGCCAAGATCCTCCCCCCCTAACAACTGAAGCTTTCTTT.

The rearrangement links TRBV12-3 or TRBV12-4 to TRBJ1-3; no definite D call. This CDR3 is built from 12 residues. V shed 4 bases and J shed 5 bases, with 6 bases lying between them. CDR3 region: CASSSDRNTIYF. The CDR3 DNA reads as TGTGCCAGCAGTTCCGACCGAAACACCATATATTTT.

The J gene is TRBJ2-3, the V gene TRBV7-9; the D gene is possibly TRBD1 (6 bases). Germline values: CDR1 SEHNR, CDR2 FQNEAQ (reference sequence). The CDR3 runs 13 residues. Between the trimmed V and J ends, which lost 1 base and 4 bases, there was a span of 6 bases. The CDR3 here is CASSLEGADTQYF. CDR3 in DNA: TGTGCCAGCAGCTTAGAGGGGGCAGATACGCAGTATTTT.

In its sample, this clone was seen once. The chain recombines TRBV5-6 with TRBJ2-5, with D unclear. The CDR3 sequence is 13 residues long. Germline loops: CDR1 SGHDT, CDR2 YYEEEE. Trimming shortened V by 0 bases and J by 6 bases, and 9 bases separated the two germline ends. CDR3 sequence: CASSLGEGKTQYF. CDR3 nucleotide sequence: TGTGCCAGCAGCTTGGGGGAAGGGAAGACCCAGTACTTC.

V and J are TRBV6-5 and TRBJ1-5; D may be TRBD1 (6 bases). Germline V gene lookup returns CDR1 MNHEY and CDR2 SVGAGI. With 0 bases removed from V and 5 bases from J, the gap between germline ends came to 8 bases. The CDR3 contains 14 residues. The CDR3 DNA reads TGTGCCAGCAGTTACTCGGCAGGGGATCAGCCCCAGCATTTT. Translation: CASSYSAGDQPQHF.

The chain recombines TRBV5-4 with TRBJ2-5; tentative D call: TRBD1 (5 bases). Germline CDR1 SGHNT, CDR2 YYREEE (reference sequence). Deletions cut 4 bases from V and 1 base from J, with 14 bases between. The CDR3 is 15 residues long. CDR3: CASSPRARGQETQYF. The CDR3 DNA follows: TGTGCCAGCAGCCCTCGGGCTAGGGGCCAAGAGACCCAGTACTTC.

This clone is large within its sample. This chain connects TRBV5-1 to TRBJ1-2; 8 nucleotides line up with TRBD1. Losses at the gene ends were 6 bases for V and 8 bases for J; bases not matched to a gene: 9. Germline V gives CDR1 SGHRS, CDR2 YFSETQ. The CDR3 length is 13 residues. The DNA of the CDR3 is TGCGCCAGCACCACAGGACAGGGTGAAGGCTACACCTTC. Translated: CASTTGQGEGYTF. The whole variable domain, remainder taken from reference TRBV5-1 and TRBJ1-2, is KAGVTQTPRYLIKTRGQQVTLSCSPISGHRSVSWYQQTPGQGLQFLFEYFSETQRNKGNFPGRFSGRQFSNSRSEMNVSTLELGDSALYLCASTTGQGEGYTFGSGTRLTVV.

The chain recombines TRBV30 with TRBJ1-1, with 9 bases fitting TRBD1. With 0 bases clipped from V and 11 bases from J, the junction kept 1 base outside the gene matches. The CDR3 has 11 residues. CDR1 GTSNPN and CDR2 SVGIG come from the germline V gene (reference sequence). CDR3 protein: CAWSVQGAAFF. The CDR3 DNA follows: TGTGCCTGGAGTGTACAGGGGGCGGCTTTCTTT.

V is TRBV9 and J is TRBJ2-7, with TRBD2 matching 15 bases. J gave up 6 bases and V 4 bases, and 5 bases lay outside the gene matches. This CDR3 contains 15 residues. CDR1 is SGDLS and CDR2 is YYNGEE in the germline V gene. The CDR3 spells CASSLQGLAGGEQYF. CDR3 nucleotides: TGTGCCAGCAGCCTACAGGGACTAGCGGGAGGCGAGCAGTACTTC. The complete variable domain, with remaining parts taken from reference TRBV9 and TRBJ2-7, reads DSGVTQTPKHLITATGQRVTLRCSPRSGDLSVYWYQQSLDQGLQFLIQYYNGEERAKGNILERFSAQQFPDLHSELNLSSLELGDSALYFCASSLQGLAGGEQYFGPGTRLTVT.

The chain carries TRBV5-4 and TRBJ2-1, with 7 bases identical to TRBD2. The CDR3 is made up of 14 amino acids. J gave up 8 bases and V 4 bases, and 9 bases lay outside the gene matches. Germline V gene lookup returns CDR1 SGHNT and CDR2 YYREEE (reference sequence). CDR3 DNA: TGTGCCAGCAGCATTGGGGGGAGGGTCGATGAGCAGTTCTTC. This gives the protein CASSIGGRVDEQFF.

This clone has a handful of counts. This chain links TRBV14 with TRBJ2-3; the D gene is possibly TRBD1 (5 bases). V was shortened by 0 bases and J by 2 bases, with 9 bases between the two germline ends. Germline CDR1 is SGHDN and CDR2 is FVKESK. This CDR3 region has 15 residues. CDR3: CASSQEDTYTDTQYF. Here the CDR3 DNA reads TGTGCCAGCAGCCAAGAGGACACCTACACAGATACGCAGTATTTT.

The V and J genes are TRBV5-1 and TRBJ1-5, with 8 bases matching TRBD1. The CDR3 totals 16 residues. Germline-derived CDR1 and CDR2 are SGHRS and YFSETQ. Trimming cost V 4 bases and J 6 bases; bases outside gene matches: 12. CDR3 nucleotides: TGCGCCAGCAGCCCCGGACAGGGCGGGATGGGTCAGCCCCAGCATTTT. This translates into CASSPGQGGMGQPQHF. The full variable domain, its missing parts supplied by reference TRBV5-1 and TRBJ1-5, is KAGVTQTPRYLIKTRGQQVTLSCSPISGHRSVSWYQQTPGQGLQFLFEYFSETQRNKGNFPGRFSGRQFSNSRSEMNVSTLELGDSALYLCASSPGQGGMGQPQHFGDGTRLSIL.

The chain joins TRBV11-2 to TRBJ2-3, with D maybe TRBD2 (6 bases). The CDR3 sequence is 14 residues long. Germline V gene lookup returns CDR1 SGHAT and CDR2 FQNNGV. Trimming cost V 1 base and J 4 bases, with 9 bases left between them. The CDR3 region is CASSLAGVSDTQYF. The DNA of the CDR3 is TGTGCCAGCAGCTTAGCGGGAGTCTCAGATACGCAGTATTTT.

Only a few counts were recorded for this clone. The rearrangement links TRBV7-9 to TRBJ1-6, with TRBD1 matching over 7 bases. V lost 2 bases, J lost 10 bases, and 5 bases stayed unmatched. Germline V gene lookup returns CDR1 SEHNR and CDR2 FQNEAQ (reference sequence). The CDR3 runs 14 residues. In DNA form, the CDR3 reads TGTGCCAGCAGCTTAACAGGGGCGCACTCACCCCTCCACTTT. Protein sequence: CASSLTGAHSPLHF.

The rearrangement joins TRBV11-2 to TRBJ2-7, with 7 bases matching TRBD1. Germline CDR1 and CDR2: SGHAT and FQNNGV. The V and J ends lost 6 bases and 0 bases, in that order; junction bases with no gene match: 8. CDR3 length: 15 amino acids. CDR3 bases: TGTGCCAGCAGGGTAACAGGGGCAAGCTCCTACGAGCAGTACTTC. It specifies CASRVTGASSYEQYF.

This chain links TRBV11-2 with TRBJ2-3; possibly TRBD1 for D (6 bases). The CDR3 is made up of 13 amino acids. V lost 5 bases and J 4 bases, leaving 10 bases between the germline ends. CDR1 and CDR2 (germline): SGHAT, FQNNGV. The CDR3 loop reads CASSRGGADTQYF. The CDR3 coding sequence is TGTGCCAGCAGCCGAGGGGGAGCAGATACGCAGTATTTT.

This sequence joins TRBV5-1 and TRBJ1-4, with D possibly matching TRBD1 (6 bases). This CDR3 comprises 14 residues. Looked up from germline, CDR1 is SGHRS and CDR2 is YFSETQ. The ends were cut back, 3 bases at V and 3 bases at J, with 9 bases in the middle. CDR3 in amino acids: CASSYGQPNEKLFF. The CDR3 bases are TGCGCCAGCAGCTATGGACAGCCTAATGAAAAACTGTTTTTT.

The CDR3 is CASSFWPLANSYEQYF. The CDR3 DNA reads as TGTGCCAGCAGTTTCTGGCCTCTAGCGAACTCCTACGAGCAGTACTTC. The V and J genes are TRBV6-2 or TRBV6-3 and TRBJ2-7, with D possibly TRBD2 on 6 matching bases. CDR1 is MNHEY and CDR2 is SVGEGT in the germline V gene. CDR3 length: 16 amino acids. Trimming shortened V by 4 bases and J by 0 bases, and 16 bases separated the two germline ends.

The gene calls are TRBV7-9 and TRBJ1-5; no firm D call. The V and J ends lost 1 base and 10 bases respectively, with 11 bases between them. This CDR3 contains 13 residues. Per the germline V gene, CDR1 is SEHNR and CDR2 is FQNEAQ (reference sequence). The CDR3 is CASSLDTGNPQHF. The CDR3 DNA is TGTGCCAGCAGCTTAGATACGGGGAACCCCCAGCATTTT.

This chain uses TRBV10-1 with TRBJ2-7, with 9 bases fitting TRBD2. CDR3 size: 14 residues. In germline, CDR1 is WNHNN, CDR2 SYGVQD (reference sequence). With 7 bases clipped from V and 2 bases from J, the junction kept 6 bases outside the gene matches. The CDR3 DNA reads TGCGCCAGCACTAGCGGGAATGAACCCTACGAGCAGTACTTC. Translated, it gives CASTSGNEPYEQYF.

This clone was seen only a few times. The genes are TRBV11-1 and TRBJ1-1; D is possibly TRBD1 (5 bases). There are 14 residues in the CDR3. Trimming cost V 5 bases and J 2 bases, with 12 bases left between them. Germline CDR1 SGHAT, CDR2 FQDESV (reference sequence). This CDR3 reads CASSPSTENTEAFF. The CDR3 region has the DNA TGTGCCAGCAGCCCCTCGACAGAAAACACTGAAGCTTTCTTT.

The chain joins TRBV5-1 to TRBJ2-2; 8 bases fit TRBD1. Germline V gives CDR1 SGHRS, CDR2 YFSETQ. CDR3 length: 16 amino acids. The V gene end was trimmed by 1 base and the J gene end by 3 bases; junction bases not matched to a gene: 5. The CDR3 bases are TGCGCCAGCAGCTTGCTACCGGGACAGGACACCGGGGAGCTGTTTTTT. This gives the protein CASSLLPGQDTGELFF.

V and J are TRBV2 and TRBJ2-7, with a possible D match to TRBD2 (5 bases). The CDR3 is made up of 15 amino acids. Deletions cut 3 bases from V and 6 bases from J, with 18 bases between. Looked up from germline, CDR1 is SNHLY and CDR2 is FYNNEI. The CDR3 DNA sequence: TGTGCCAGCAGTGAGGTCGAGCGGCCGGCGGGCGAGCAGTACTTC. Translating it yields CASSEVERPAGEQYF.

This clone was seen a handful of times. J is TRBJ2-3 and V is TRBV6-5, with D perhaps being TRBD1 or TRBD2 (5 bases each). V shed 7 bases and J shed 0 bases, with 8 bases lying between them. The CDR3 sequence is 13 residues long. The germline V gene has CDR1 MNHEY and CDR2 SVGAGI. The CDR3 DNA sequence: TGTGCCAGCAAGGGACCTAGCACAGATACGCAGTATTTT. Translating gives CASKGPSTDTQYF.

This clone was observed a handful of times. V and J are TRBV5-4 and TRBJ2-5; D is perhaps TRBD1 (5 bases). This CDR3 spans 14 amino acids. Trimming shortened V by 3 bases and J by 1 base, and 10 bases separated the two germline ends. Germline CDR1 reads SGHNT; CDR2 reads YYREEE (reference sequence). DNA for the CDR3: TGTGCCAGCAGCTATATCGACAGCCAAGAGACCCAGTACTTC. Translated, it gives CASSYIDSQETQYF.

This clone was detected once. This chain joins TRBV30 and TRBJ2-1; D may be TRBD2 (6 bases). Per germline, CDR1 GTSNPN and CDR2 SVGIG (reference sequence). Trimming shortened V by 0 bases and J by 0 bases, and 9 bases separated the two germline ends. The CDR3 extends over 15 amino acids. Written as DNA, the CDR3 is TGTGCCTGGAGTGTACGGGGGAGCTCCTACAATGAGCAGTTCTTC. Translation gives CAWSVRGSSYNEQFF. The full variable domain, rest sourced from reference TRBV30 and TRBJ2-1, is SQTIHQWPATLVQPVGSPLSLECTVEGTSNPNLYWYRQAAGRGLQLLFYSVGIGQISSEVPQNLSASRPQDRQFILSSKKLLLSDSGFYLCAWSVRGSSYNEQFFGPGTRLTVL.

The V gene is TRBV5-6, the J gene TRBJ2-7, with D possibly being TRBD2 (5 bases). Per the germline V gene, CDR1 is SGHDT and CDR2 is YYEEEE. Trimming removed 0 bases from V and 0 bases from J, with 16 bases in between. CDR3 length equals 17 residues. The CDR3 nucleotides are TGTGCCAGCAGCTTGGGACTTGTCGGGGTAAACTCCTACGAGCAGTACTTC. Residues: CASSLGLVGVNSYEQYF.

This chain links TRBV7-3 with TRBJ2-1; TRBD2 agrees at 10 bases. The CDR3 length is 20 residues. The germline V gene has CDR1 SGHTA and CDR2 FQGTGA. With V trimmed by 4 bases and J by 5 bases, 20 bases remained unmatched. The DNA of the CDR3 is TGTGCCAGCAGCTCGATTAGCGGGGGGACTGGCGGGATAAACCACAATGAGCAGTTCTTC. It is translated as CASSSISGGTGGINHNEQFF.

V gene TRBV3-1 (or the pseudogene TRBV3-2) combines with J gene TRBJ2-7, with D hard to call. V was pared by 1 base and J by 5 bases, with 12 bases between. Germline V gene sequence: CDR1 LGHDT, CDR2 YNNKEL (reference sequence). The CDR3 covers 14 residues. CDR3: CASSQVGSKDEQYF. For the CDR3, the DNA is TGTGCCAGCAGCCAAGTCGGCAGTAAAGACGAGCAGTACTTC.